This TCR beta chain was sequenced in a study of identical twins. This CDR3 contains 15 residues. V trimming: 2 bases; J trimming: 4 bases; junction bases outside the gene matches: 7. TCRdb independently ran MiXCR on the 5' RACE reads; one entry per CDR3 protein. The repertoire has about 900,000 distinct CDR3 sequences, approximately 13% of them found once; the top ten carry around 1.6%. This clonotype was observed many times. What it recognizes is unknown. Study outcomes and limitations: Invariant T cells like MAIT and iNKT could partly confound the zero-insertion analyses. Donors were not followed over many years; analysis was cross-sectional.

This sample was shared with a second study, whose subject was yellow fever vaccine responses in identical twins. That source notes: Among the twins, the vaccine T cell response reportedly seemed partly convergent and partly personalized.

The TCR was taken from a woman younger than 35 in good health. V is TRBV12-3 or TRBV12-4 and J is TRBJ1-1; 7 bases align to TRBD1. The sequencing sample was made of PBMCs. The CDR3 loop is CASSLLTGALTEAFF. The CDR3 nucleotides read TGTGCCAGCAGTTTACTTACAGGGGCGCTCACTGAAGCTTTCTTT.